The clone carrying this T cell receptor (beta chain) was picked up many times. Its target is unknown. Sample time point: sample taken at primary tumor resection. TCRs were sequenced from unsorted whole RNA of tumor, nontumor lung or PBMC. Samples were donated by 72 untreated early-stage non-small cell lung cancer patients. CDR1 and CDR2 from the germline V gene are SEHNR and FQNEAQ (reference sequence). The V end was cut by 8 bases, the J end by 4 bases, with 14 bases between. The CDR3 runs to 14 residues. These data are taken from a study of spatial heterogeneity in lung cancer. On the study more broadly: The average appearance count of each unique TCR and UMI combination in raw reads was more than eight. Regarding the study as a whole: There were more appearances of ubiquitous expanded tumor TCRs in blood at resection than at follow-up.

Unique molecular identifiers tagged every individual TCR cDNA molecule. Each CDR3 protein is one row after TCRdb ran MiXCR on the 5' RACE reads. The sample lists some 40,000 distinct CDR3 sequences; approximately 5.2% were seen once. The sample in question was PBMCs, obtained at surgery. This receptor was taken from a female donor with early-stage non-small cell lung cancer. The rearrangement uses TRBV7-9 and TRBJ2-2, with a weak D call TRBD2 (7 bases). CDR3 sequence: CASQTGGPTGELFF. Written as DNA, the CDR3 is TGTGCCAGCCAAACCGGGGGGCCCACCGGGGAGCTGTTTTTT. The whole variable domain, filled in from reference TRBV7-9 and TRBJ2-2, reads DTGVSQNPRHKITKRGQNVTFRCDPISEHNRLYWYRQTLGQGPEFLTYFQNEAQLEKSRLLSDRFSAERPKGSFSTLEIQRTEQGDSAMYLCASQTGGPTGELFFGEGSRLTVL.